This T cell receptor (beta chain) emerged from a study of blood T cell repertoires in COVID-19. Study summary: From T cells, B-cell-depleted T cells, or PBMCs came the material, which was cDNA or gDNA.

Germline lookup yields CDR1 LGHNA and CDR2 YNFKEQ. The CDR3 runs to 16 residues. The V and J ends lost 0 bases and 5 bases respectively, with 16 bases between them. In the authors' methods: Reference gene primer amplification gave estimated nucleated cell counts. Data came from immunoSEQ multiplex PCR; TCRdb stores just in-frame clones and leaves some out. Clonal size and the V and J genes are those of that table, whereas D and trimming came from the DNA. The top ten clones hold approximately 3.7% of a sample with 350,000 to 450,000 clones, 85% of them seen once. The chain links TRBV4-2 to TRBJ1-1; TRBD1 is a possible D gene (5 bases). The TCR was taken from a woman under 30 with acute or convalescent COVID-19. Source material: peripheral blood. This CDR3 reads CASSQDSPGWGTEAFF. DNA of the CDR3: TGTGCCAGCAGCCAAGATAGCCCAGGGTGGGGAACTGAAGCTTTCTTT.